These T cell receptor beta chains were read from a single sample in a study of blood T cell repertoires in COVID-19. Clones were read by immunoSEQ multiplex PCR, and TCRdb kept only the in-frame ones, dropping some. The sample yields about 200,000 clones, more than 80% seen once. The sample comprised PBMCs or T cells enriched from blood (not recorded which). The receptors shown here come from a man younger than 40 who had recovered from COVID-19. The CDR3 runs from the conserved cysteine through the conserved F or W. A D gene is named only where the DNA matches it firmly. Clone size appears in some rows only: once, few, many, or a class for an expanded clone.

J gene: TRBJ2-1
V gene: TRBV10-3
clone size: NA
D gene: TRBD2
CDR3 protein: CAISTTSGGTSSYNEQFF
CDR3 DNA: TGTGCCATCAGTACTACTAGCGGGGGGACGAGCTCCTACAATGAGCAGTTCTTC

J gene: TRBJ1-4
V gene: TRBV19
clone size: once
D gene: TRBD1
CDR3 protein: CASSILSGQLEKLFF
CDR3 DNA: TGTGCCAGTAGTATCCTGTCGGGACAGCTTGAAAAACTGTTTTTT

J gene: TRBJ1-6
V gene: TRBV9
clone size: NA
D gene: NA
CDR3 protein: CASSARQDSPLHF
CDR3 DNA: TGTGCCAGCAGCGCCCGACAGGATTCACCCCTCCACTTT

J gene: TRBJ2-3
V gene: TRBV5-6
clone size: once
D gene: TRBD2
CDR3 protein: CASSRTSAGTDTQYF
CDR3 DNA: TGTGCCAGCAGCCGTACTAGCGCGGGCACAGATACGCAGTATTTT

J gene: TRBJ1-2
V gene: TRBV4-3
clone size: NA
D gene: NA
CDR3 protein: CASSQDRGRGYGYTF
CDR3 DNA: TGCGCCAGCAGCCAAGATAGGGGAAGGGGCTATGGCTACACCTTC

J gene: TRBJ2-1
V gene: TRBV7-2
clone size: NA
D gene: TRBD2
CDR3 protein: CASSPSGRAVNEQFF
CDR3 DNA: TGTGCCAGCAGCCCCAGCGGGAGGGCCGTCAATGAGCAGTTCTTC

J gene: TRBJ1-1
V gene: TRBV18
clone size: NA
D gene: TRBD1
CDR3 protein: CASSPLQGASTEAFF
CDR3 DNA: TGTGCCAGCTCACCATTACAGGGGGCCAGCACTGAAGCTTTCTTT

J gene: TRBJ2-1
V gene: TRBV20-1
clone size: NA
D gene: TRBD2
CDR3 protein: CSASTPGLAGVNEQFF
CDR3 DNA: TGCAGTGCTAGTACCCCGGGACTAGCGGGAGTCAATGAGCAGTTCTTC

J gene: TRBJ1-5
V gene: TRBV7-9
clone size: once
D gene: NA
CDR3 protein: CASSQGAGHSQPQHF
CDR3 DNA: TGTGCCAGCAGCCAAGGAGCAGGGCACTCTCAGCCCCAGCATTTT

J gene: TRBJ1-2
V gene: TRBV27
clone size: NA
D gene: TRBD1
CDR3 protein: CASSSTGTGGAYGYTF
CDR3 DNA: TGTGCCAGCAGTTCAACCGGGACAGGAGGGGCCTATGGCTACACCTTC

J gene: TRBJ1-3
V gene: TRBV5-1
clone size: NA
D gene: TRBD1
CDR3 protein: CASRTGTGKDTIYF
CDR3 DNA: TGCGCCAGCAGGACCGGGACAGGGAAGGACACCATATATTTT

J gene: TRBJ2-7
V gene: TRBV5-5
clone size: NA
D gene: NA
CDR3 protein: CASSFSYEQYF
CDR3 DNA: TGTGCCAGCAGCTTCTCGTACGAGCAGTACTTC

J gene: TRBJ2-1
V gene: TRBV7-9
clone size: NA
D gene: NA
CDR3 protein: CASSSVALQAYNEQFF
CDR3 DNA: TGTGCCAGCAGCTCCGTAGCTTTACAAGCCTACAATGAGCAGTTCTTC

J gene: TRBJ2-6
V gene: TRBV5-4
clone size: once
D gene: TRBD2
CDR3 protein: CASSSGLAGSGANVLTF
CDR3 DNA: TGTGCCAGCAGTTCGGGACTAGCGGGCTCTGGGGCCAACGTCCTGACTTTC

J gene: TRBJ2-5
V gene: TRBV6-5
clone size: NA
D gene: TRBD2
CDR3 protein: CASSPGGYQETQYF
CDR3 DNA: TGTGCCAGCAGCCCCGGGGGGTACCAAGAGACCCAGTACTTC

J gene: TRBJ2-7
V gene: TRBV11-2
clone size: NA
D gene: TRBD1
CDR3 protein: CASSWPGQGPSYEQYF
CDR3 DNA: TGTGCCAGCAGCTGGCCTGGACAGGGGCCCTCCTACGAGCAGTACTTC

J gene: TRBJ1-2
V gene: TRBV24-1
clone size: NA
D gene: TRBD1
CDR3 protein: CATSDAGGDYGYTF
CDR3 DNA: TGTGCCACCAGTGATGCAGGGGGCGACTATGGCTACACCTTC

J gene: TRBJ2-4
V gene: TRBV30
clone size: NA
D gene: NA
CDR3 protein: CAWGLKEGGENIQYF
CDR3 DNA: TGTGCCTGGGGACTCAAAGAGGGAGGCGAAAACATTCAGTACTTC

J gene: TRBJ2-1
V gene: TRBV10-1
clone size: once
D gene: TRBD1
CDR3 protein: CASSRDSSLYNEQFF
CDR3 DNA: TGCGCCAGCAGCCGGGACAGTTCCCTCTACAATGAGCAGTTCTTC

J gene: TRBJ1-2
V gene: TRBV2
clone size: NA
D gene: NA
CDR3 protein: CASDIRGDYGYTF
CDR3 DNA: TGTGCCAGCGACATTCGGGGGGACTATGGCTACACCTTC

J gene: TRBJ1-5
V gene: TRBV18
clone size: NA
D gene: NA
CDR3 protein: CASSPGGQAYQPQHF
CDR3 DNA: TGTGCCAGCTCACCCGGGGGGCAGGCTTATCAGCCCCAGCATTTT

J gene: TRBJ1-2
V gene: TRBV4-1
clone size: few
D gene: TRBD1
CDR3 protein: CASSHGTGAYGYTF
CDR3 DNA: TGCGCCAGCAGCCACGGGACAGGGGCCTATGGCTACACCTTC

J gene: TRBJ2-2
V gene: TRBV2
clone size: NA
D gene: NA
CDR3 protein: CASRESEGTGELFF
CDR3 DNA: TGTGCCAGCAGGGAGAGTGAAGGTACCGGGGAGCTGTTTTTT

J gene: TRBJ2-3
V gene: TRBV18
clone size: NA
D gene: NA
CDR3 protein: CASSSVSTDTQYF
CDR3 DNA: TGTGCCAGCTCTAGCGTGAGCACAGATACGCAGTATTTT

J gene: TRBJ2-1
V gene: TRBV3-1/TRBV3-2
clone size: NA
D gene: TRBD2
CDR3 protein: CASSLLGASGGNNEQFF
CDR3 DNA: TGTGCCAGCAGCCTCCTAGGGGCTAGCGGGGGTAACAATGAGCAGTTCTTC

J gene: TRBJ2-3
V gene: TRBV5-1
clone size: NA
D gene: NA
CDR3 protein: CASSLASKDTQYF
CDR3 DNA: TGCGCCAGCAGCTTGGCTAGCAAAGATACGCAGTATTTT

J gene: TRBJ2-7
V gene: TRBV30
clone size: NA
D gene: TRBD1
CDR3 protein: CAWSDFGRGQEYF
CDR3 DNA: TGTGCCTGGAGTGATTTCGGGCGGGGACAGGAGTACTTC

J gene: TRBJ2-7
V gene: TRBV4-1
clone size: NA
D gene: NA
CDR3 protein: CASSLLPKTGSYEQYF
CDR3 DNA: TGCGCCAGCAGCCTCCTGCCAAAGACTGGCTCCTACGAGCAGTACTTC

J gene: TRBJ2-7
V gene: TRBV7-6
clone size: once
D gene: TRBD1
CDR3 protein: CASSRQGASSYEQYF
CDR3 DNA: TGTGCCAGCAGCAGACAGGGCGCCAGCTCCTACGAGCAGTACTTC

J gene: TRBJ1-1
V gene: TRBV7-2
clone size: few
D gene: TRBD1
CDR3 protein: CASSQGALSTEAFF
CDR3 DNA: TGTGCCAGCAGCCAGGGGGCGCTGTCCACTGAAGCTTTCTTT

J gene: TRBJ2-7
V gene: TRBV29-1
clone size: NA
D gene: NA
CDR3 protein: CSVRTEEEYEQYF
CDR3 DNA: TGCAGCGTCCGGACGGAGGAAGAATACGAGCAGTACTTC